The sequence of this T cell receptor beta chain was determined in a study of blood T cells in healthy people across ages. Background on the study: Template switching caught about one barcoded beta molecule for each two T cells. Findings and caveats of the study: Whereas aged donors had fewer naive CD4+ cells, long-lived donors had more of them and higher diversity.

The study recruited healthy Caucasian donors from Russia who were aged about 6 to 90. Germline CDR1 is MNHNS and CDR2 is SASEGT. The CDR3 has 15 residues. V gave up 5 bases and J gave up 6 bases, with 19 bases separating them. Regarding this clonotype: Its antigen is currently unknown.

Next came a second PCR, run for roughly 6 to 11 cycles, which used a sample-barcoded 5' primer along with a J-beta primer mix. From each sample, at least 2.5 million paired-end reads containing CDR3 were obtained. One entry per CDR3 protein results from TCRdb running MiXCR on the 5' RACE reads. The sample carries more than 1,400,000 distinct CDR3 sequences, roughly 40% recorded once. This receptor was taken from a woman between 18 and 29 years old in good health. The genes are TRBV6-1 and TRBJ1-2, with D uncertain. Source material: blood. The CDR3 loop reads CASSRGPYSTNGYTF. CDR3 coding DNA: TGTGCCAGCAGTAGAGGACCTTATTCCACTAATGGCTACACCTTC.